This TCR beta chain was retrieved from a study of blood T cell repertoires in COVID-19. About the research overall: The samples span acute and convalescent COVID-19 from the United States, Italy and Spain.

In the original analysis: Scientists estimated how many nucleated cells there were by amplifying reference gene primers. The repertoire was sequenced with immunoSEQ multiplex PCR; TCRdb's copy has only in-frame clones and lacks some. V, J and clone size derive from that table, while D and trimming were established from the DNA sequence. The data contain 300,000 to 400,000 clones, 85% of them singletons. Trimming shortened V by 4 bases and J by 4 bases, and 18 bases separated the two germline ends. CDR1 and CDR2 from the germline V gene are LGHDT and YNNKEL (reference sequence). The CDR3 totals 16 residues. This clone has just one count.

Sequenced input: peripheral blood. This TCR came from a human donor in a cohort sampled during active COVID-19. The chain couples TRBV3-1 (or the pseudogene TRBV3-2) to TRBJ2-3, with D perhaps TRBD2 (5 bases). The CDR3 nucleotides read TGTGCCAGCAGCCCAATCCCGGGAAAAGAGGCAGATACGCAGTATTTT. Translating gives CASSPIPGKEADTQYF.